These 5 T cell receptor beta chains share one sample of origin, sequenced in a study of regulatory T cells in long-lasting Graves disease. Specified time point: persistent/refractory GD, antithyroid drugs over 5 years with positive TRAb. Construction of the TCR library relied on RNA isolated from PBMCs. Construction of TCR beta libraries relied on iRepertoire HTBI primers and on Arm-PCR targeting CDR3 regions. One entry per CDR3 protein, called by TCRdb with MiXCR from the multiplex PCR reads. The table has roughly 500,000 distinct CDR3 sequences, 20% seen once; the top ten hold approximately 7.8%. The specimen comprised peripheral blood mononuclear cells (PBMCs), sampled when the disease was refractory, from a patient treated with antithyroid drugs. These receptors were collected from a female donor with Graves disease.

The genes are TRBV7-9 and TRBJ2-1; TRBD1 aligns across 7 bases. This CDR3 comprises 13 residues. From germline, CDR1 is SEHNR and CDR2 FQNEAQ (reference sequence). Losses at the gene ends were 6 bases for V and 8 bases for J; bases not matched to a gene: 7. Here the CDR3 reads CASRSTGNDEQFF. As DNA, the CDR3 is TGTGCCAGCAGATCGACAGGGAACGATGAGCAGTTCTTC.

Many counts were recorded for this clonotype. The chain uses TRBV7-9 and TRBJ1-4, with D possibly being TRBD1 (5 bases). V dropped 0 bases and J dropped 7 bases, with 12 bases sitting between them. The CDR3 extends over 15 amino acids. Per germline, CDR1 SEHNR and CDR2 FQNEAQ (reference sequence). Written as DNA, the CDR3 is TGTGCCAGCAGCTTAGCGGGGGGATACGGTGAAAAACTGTTTTTT. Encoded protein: CASSLAGGYGEKLFF.

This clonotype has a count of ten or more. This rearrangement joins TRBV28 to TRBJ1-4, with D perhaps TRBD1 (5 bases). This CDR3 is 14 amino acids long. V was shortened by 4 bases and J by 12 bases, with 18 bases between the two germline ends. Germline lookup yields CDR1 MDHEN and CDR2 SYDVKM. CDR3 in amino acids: CASSWGLVRRELFF. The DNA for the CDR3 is TGTGCCAGCAGTTGGGGACTCGTAAGGAGGGAACTGTTTTTT. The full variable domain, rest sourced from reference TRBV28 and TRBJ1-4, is DVKVTQSSRYLVKRTGEKVFLECVQDMDHENMFWYRQDPGLGLRLIYFSYDVKMKEKGDIPEGYSVSREKKERFSLILESASTNQTSMYLCASSWGLVRRELFFGSGTQLSVL.

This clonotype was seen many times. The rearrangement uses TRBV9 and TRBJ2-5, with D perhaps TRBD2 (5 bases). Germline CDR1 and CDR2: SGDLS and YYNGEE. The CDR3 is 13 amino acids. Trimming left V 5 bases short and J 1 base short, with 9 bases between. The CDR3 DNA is TGTGCCAGCAGTGGAGGACCCCAAGAGACCCAGTACTTC. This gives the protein CASSGGPQETQYF.

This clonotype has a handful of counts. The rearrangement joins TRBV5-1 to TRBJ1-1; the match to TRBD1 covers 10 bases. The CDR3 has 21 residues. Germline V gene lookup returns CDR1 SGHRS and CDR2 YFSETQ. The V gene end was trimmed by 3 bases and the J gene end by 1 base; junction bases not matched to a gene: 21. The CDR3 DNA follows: TGCGCCAGCAGCTCGCCGAGGGCCGGGACAGGGGAGAAACTAAGGAACACTGAAGCTTTCTTT. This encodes CASSSPRAGTGEKLRNTEAFF.